Below, one TCR beta chain is given with its context. Its antigen is unknown. Focal radiation plus CTLA-4 blockade with ipilimumab was administered to patients who had chemo-refractory metastatic non-small-cell lung cancer. This specimen belongs to a study of radiotherapy plus CTLA-4 blockade in lung cancer. Measured with immunoSEQ multiplex PCR; TCRdb has only the in-frame clones, and not every one. In the table there are 75,000 to 100,000 clones, approximately 75% of which are singletons. CDR1 is SGHTA, CDR2 FQGTGA, per germline. V was cut by 5 bases and J by 0 bases, with 12 bases left in between. The CDR3 extends over 15 amino acids. Study-wide results and limits: Expansion of tumor-derived TCR clones was observed in blood after radiotherapy plus ipilimumab.

This receptor was taken from a human donor with non-small cell lung cancer who had a partial response to radiotherapy plus ipilimumab. Some clones in this sample may be carry-over from other donors' samples. The rearrangement joins TRBV7-3 to TRBJ2-3; no clear D gene. Material: peripheral blood, obtained from a patient treated with radiotherapy plus ipilimumab. The CDR3 spells CASSETPGSTDTQYF. The CDR3 DNA reads TGTGCCAGCAGCGAAACCCCCGGGAGCACAGATACGCAGTATTTT.